The T cell receptor beta chain described here comes from a study of shared clonotypes between healthy human individuals. The V gene lost 6 bases and the J gene lost 4 bases, with 24 bases spanning the gap. Germline CDR1 LNHDA, CDR2 SQIVND (reference sequence). CDR3 length equals 17 residues. In replicate PCRs of sorted subsets, around 200 ng DNA, approximately 30,000 T cell genomes, was used. Method: immunoSEQ multiplex PCR; TCRdb's copy keeps in-frame clones and lacks some. The data show fewer than 3 million clones, around 90% seen once. Study-level points and caveats: The naive CD4 repertoires of a handful of donors were compared, and around 4.9% of clonotypes were shared.

In regard to this clone: Antigen: not known.

The clonotype comes from a man between 18 and 29 years old in good health. Some clones in this sample may be carry-over from other donors' samples. The chain joins TRBV19 to TRBJ1-1; D might be TRBD1 (5 bases). Sample: naive CD4+ T cells from PBMCs. Regarding subset: CD45RA+ positively selected. The CDR3 bases are TGTGCCAGTAGATCCCACCCCGGAGAGGGGCAGGGCACTGAAGCTTTCTTT. Translating it yields CASRSHPGEGQGTEAFF.